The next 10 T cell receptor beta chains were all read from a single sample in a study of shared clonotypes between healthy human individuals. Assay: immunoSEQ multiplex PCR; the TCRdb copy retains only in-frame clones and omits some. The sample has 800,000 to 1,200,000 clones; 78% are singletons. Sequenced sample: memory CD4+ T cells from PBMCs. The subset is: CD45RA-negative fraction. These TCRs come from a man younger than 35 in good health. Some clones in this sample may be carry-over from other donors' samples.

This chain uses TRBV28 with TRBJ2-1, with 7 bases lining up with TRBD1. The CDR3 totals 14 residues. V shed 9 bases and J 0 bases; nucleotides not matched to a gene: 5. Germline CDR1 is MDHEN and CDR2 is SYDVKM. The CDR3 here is CASGQESSYNEQFF. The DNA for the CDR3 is TGTGCCAGTGGACAGGAAAGCTCCTACAATGAGCAGTTCTTC.

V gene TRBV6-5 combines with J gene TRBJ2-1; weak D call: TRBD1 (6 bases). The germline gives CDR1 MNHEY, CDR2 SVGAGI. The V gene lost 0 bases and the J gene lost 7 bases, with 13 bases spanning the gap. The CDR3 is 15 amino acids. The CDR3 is CASSYSAQGQNEQFF. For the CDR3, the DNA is TGTGCCAGCAGTTACTCTGCCCAGGGGCAGAATGAGCAGTTCTTC.

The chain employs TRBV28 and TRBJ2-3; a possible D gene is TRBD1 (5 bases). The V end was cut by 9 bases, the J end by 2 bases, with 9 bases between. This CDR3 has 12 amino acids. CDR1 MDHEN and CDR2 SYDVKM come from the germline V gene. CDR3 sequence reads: CASRTHTDTQYF. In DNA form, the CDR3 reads TGTGCCAGTCGGACACACACAGATACGCAGTATTTT.

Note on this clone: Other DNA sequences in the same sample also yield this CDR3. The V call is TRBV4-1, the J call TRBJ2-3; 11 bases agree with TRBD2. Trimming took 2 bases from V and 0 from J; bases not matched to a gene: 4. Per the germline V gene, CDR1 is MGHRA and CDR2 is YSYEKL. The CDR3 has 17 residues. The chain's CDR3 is CASSQWGTSGSTDTQYF. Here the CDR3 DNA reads TGCGCCAGCAGCCAATGGGGGACTAGCGGTAGCACAGATACGCAGTATTTT.

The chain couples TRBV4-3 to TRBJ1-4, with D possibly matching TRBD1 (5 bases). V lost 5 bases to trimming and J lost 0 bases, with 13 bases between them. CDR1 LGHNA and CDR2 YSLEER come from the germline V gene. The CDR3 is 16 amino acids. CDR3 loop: CASSAWGEATNEKLFF. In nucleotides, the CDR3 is TGCGCCAGCAGCGCTTGGGGCGAAGCAACTAATGAAAAACTGTTTTTT.

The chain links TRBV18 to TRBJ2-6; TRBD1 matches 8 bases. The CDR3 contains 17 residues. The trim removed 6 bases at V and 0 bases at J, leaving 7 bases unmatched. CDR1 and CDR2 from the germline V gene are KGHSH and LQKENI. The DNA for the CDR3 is TGTGCCAGCTCCCGACAGGGGAGGACCTCTGGGGCCAACGTCCTGACTTTC. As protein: CASSRQGRTSGANVLTF.

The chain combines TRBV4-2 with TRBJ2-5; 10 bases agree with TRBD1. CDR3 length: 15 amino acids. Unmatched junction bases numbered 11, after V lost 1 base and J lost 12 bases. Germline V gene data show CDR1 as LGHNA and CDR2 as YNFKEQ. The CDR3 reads CASSQGQTGGAPKYF. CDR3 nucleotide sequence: TGTGCCAGCAGCCAAGGTCAGACAGGGGGCGCACCAAAGTACTTC.

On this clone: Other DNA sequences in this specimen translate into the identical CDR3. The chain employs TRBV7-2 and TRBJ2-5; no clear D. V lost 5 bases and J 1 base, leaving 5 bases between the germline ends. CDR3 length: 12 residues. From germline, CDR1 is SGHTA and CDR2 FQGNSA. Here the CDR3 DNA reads TGTGCCAGCAGCCGGCCCCAAGAGACCCAGTACTTC. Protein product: CASSRPQETQYF. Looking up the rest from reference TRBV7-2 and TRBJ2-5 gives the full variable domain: GAGVSQSPSNKVTEKGKDVELRCDPISGHTALYWYRQSLGQGLEFLIYFQGNSAPDKSGLPSDRFSAERTGGSVSTLTIQRTQQEDSAVYLCASSRPQETQYFGPGTRLLVL.

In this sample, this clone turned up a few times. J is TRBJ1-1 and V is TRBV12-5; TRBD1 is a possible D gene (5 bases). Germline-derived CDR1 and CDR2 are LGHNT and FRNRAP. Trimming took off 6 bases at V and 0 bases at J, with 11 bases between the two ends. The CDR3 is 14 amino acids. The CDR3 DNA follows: TGTGCTAGTGGGGCGGGACGGCTGAACACTGAAGCTTTCTTT. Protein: CASGAGRLNTEAFF.

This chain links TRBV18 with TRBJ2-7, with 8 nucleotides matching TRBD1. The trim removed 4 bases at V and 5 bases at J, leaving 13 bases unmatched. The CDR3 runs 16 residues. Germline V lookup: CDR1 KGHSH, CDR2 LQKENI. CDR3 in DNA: TGTGCCAGCTCACTATTCTACGGGACAGGCAACGACGAGCAGTACTTC. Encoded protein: CASSLFYGTGNDEQYF.